This T cell receptor beta chain was sequenced in a study of pediatric ulcerative colitis. One to two pinch biopsies were taken from the rectum during colonoscopy. Sequencing used immunoSEQ multiplex PCR; TCRdb keeps in-frame clones, though not all of them. The data contain fewer than 20,000 clones, roughly 74% of them singletons. The V gene lost 5 bases and the J gene lost 4 bases, with 20 bases spanning the gap. CDR1 and CDR2 (germline): LNHDA, SQIVND (reference sequence). The CDR3 runs 16 residues. Sequencing was performed on gut tissue. The chain has TRBV19 and TRBJ1-1; possible D gene TRBD1, 5 bases. This TCR came from a boy under 18 with moderate ulcerative colitis. The CDR3: CASSEYPSPGGTEAFF. CDR3 sequence (DNA): TGTGCCAGTAGTGAATACCCTTCGCCGGGGGGCACTGAAGCTTTCTTT.